This T cell receptor (beta chain) was sequenced during a study of control samples from healthy donors and cancer patients. The CDR3 has 15 amino acids. Per the germline V gene, CDR1 is MNHNY and CDR2 is SVGAGI (reference sequence). Trimming shortened V by 6 bases and J by 2 bases, and 15 bases separated the two germline ends. The repertoire was sequenced with immunoSEQ multiplex PCR; TCRdb's copy has only in-frame clones and lacks some. The sample has roughly 90,000 clones; roughly 82% are singletons. The receptor was isolated from a woman aged 60 to 75 in good health. Material for sequencing was blood. The chain is built from TRBV6-6 and TRBJ2-3; possible D gene TRBD2, 6 bases. The CDR3 loop is CASRAGTHTTDTQYF. CDR3 bases: TGTGCCAGCAGAGCCGGGACTCACACCACAGATACGCAGTATTTT.